Listed below are T cell receptor beta chains from one sample, sequenced in a study of cytomegalovirus exposure and HLA in healthy donors. TCRdb keeps only in-frame clones here, not all; method: immunoSEQ multiplex PCR. This table has under 130,000 clones, approximately 79% appearing once. Sequenced input: PBMCs. These receptor sequences come from a woman in her forties in good health and CMV-seronegative. CDR3s include the opening cysteine and the closing phenylalanine or tryptophan. The D gene is left open where the match is weak. Size is stated for part of the rows, as once, few or many counts, or as a class when the clone is expanded.

V gene	J gene	clone size	D gene	CDR3 DNA	CDR3 protein
TRBV10-1	TRBJ1-5	.	.	TGCGCCAGCCTTCTAAAGTGGGCTCAGCCCCAGCATTTT	CASLLKWAQPQHF
TRBV5-4	TRBJ2-5	.	.	TGTGCCAGCAGCTTGGACGCGGGTTCAGCCACTGCCCAGTACTTC	CASSLDAGSATAQYF
TRBV5-4	TRBJ1-3	.	.	TGTGCCAGCAGCTTGGTAGCAGCGGACACCATATATTTT	CASSLVAADTIYF
TRBV30	TRBJ2-5	.	.	TGTGCCTGGAGTGTACAGGCGATGGGAGAGACCCAGTACTTC	CAWSVQAMGETQYF
TRBV5-6	TRBJ2-7	.	.	TGTGCCAGCAGGGGACCCCAGGGGCCCACCTACGAGCAGTACTTC	CASRGPQGPTYEQYF
TRBV15	TRBJ1-2	.	TRBD1	TGTGCCATCCGACTCGGACAGGGGGCTGATGGCTACACCTTC	CAIRLGQGADGYTF
TRBV6-5	TRBJ1-2	.	TRBD1	TGTGCCAGCAGCCGACCTGAGATCGGGACAGGGCACTACACCTTC	CASSRPEIGTGHYTF
TRBV14	TRBJ2-7	.	TRBD1	TGTGCCAGCAGCCAGGATCGGACAGGGCAGAGCTCTTACGAGCAGTACTTC	CASSQDRTGQSSYEQYF
TRBV7-8	TRBJ2-7	.	.	TGTGCCAGCAGCGGCGGACTTAACTACGAGCAGTACTTC	CASSGGLNYEQYF
TRBV4-2	TRBJ2-7	.	.	TGTGCCAGCAGCCAAGACCTGGGACTTTGGATTACCTACGAGCAGTACTTC	CASSQDLGLWITYEQYF
TRBV5-6	TRBJ2-3	.	.	TGTGCCAGCAGCTTGACTCGAAGCACAGATACGCAGTATTTT	CASSLTRSTDTQYF
TRBV19	TRBJ1-2	.	.	TGTGCCAGTAGCATAACCACGGAGGGGGGGCGGAATGGCTACACCTTC	CASSITTEGGRNGYTF
TRBV5-6	TRBJ2-7	.	.	TGTGCCAGCAGCCGAGGAGGGAATAGCTACGAGCAGTACTTC	CASSRGGNSYEQYF
TRBV27	TRBJ2-1	.	TRBD1	TGTGCCAGCAGTTTAACCACAGGGGGACGGCCATCGCCGGCCTACAATGAGCAGTTCTTC	CASSLTTGGRPSPAYNEQFF
TRBV12-5	TRBJ2-5	.	.	TGTGCTAGTGGTTTGAGCTGGCAAGAGACCCAGTACTTC	CASGLSWQETQYF
TRBV30	TRBJ1-1	.	TRBD1	TGTGCCTGGAGTAGGGTAGGGGGCGAGGGCACTGAAGCTTTCTTT	CAWSRVGGEGTEAFF
TRBV30	TRBJ1-1	.	.	TGTGCCTGGAGTGCACAGGGATTAGAAGCTTTCTTT	CAWSAQGLEAFF
TRBV28	TRBJ2-3	.	TRBD2	TGTGCCAGCAGTTTGAGACGGGGGGGCACAGATACGCAGTATTTT	CASSLRRGGTDTQYF
TRBV6-5	TRBJ1-1	.	.	TGTGCCAGCAGTTCCCCTGGGGGGTACTCTGAAGCTTTCTTT	CASSSPGGYSEAFF
TRBV7-2	TRBJ1-2	.	TRBD1	TGTGCCAGCAGCTTAGGGGACAGCTATGGCTACACCTTC	CASSLGDSYGYTF
TRBV29-1	TRBJ1-1	few	TRBD1	TGCAGCGTCCAGGACAGGGCTGGCACTGAAGCTTTCTTT	CSVQDRAGTEAFF
TRBV5-5	TRBJ1-3	.	.	TGTGCCAGCAGCTTGAACAGGGTAACTGGAGACACCATATATTTT	CASSLNRVTGDTIYF
TRBV19	TRBJ2-1	.	TRBD1	TGTGCCAGCACCAAGGGACAGGGGGACAATGAGCAGTTCTTC	CASTKGQGDNEQFF
TRBV19	TRBJ2-1	.	TRBD1	TGTGCCAGTAGTATGGACAGGGCCGTACACAATGAGCAGTTCTTC	CASSMDRAVHNEQFF
TRBV27	TRBJ2-7	.	TRBD1	TGTGCCAGCAGATACGGGAACAGGGGGCCCGCCGAGCAGTACTTC	CASRYGNRGPAEQYF
TRBV19	TRBJ1-1	.	.	TGTGCCAGTAGAATCTGGACAGAAGGGCTGAACACTGAAGCTTTCTTT	CASRIWTEGLNTEAFF
TRBV11-2	TRBJ2-7	.	.	TGTGCCAGCAGCCCGAGATACGAGCAGTACTTC	CASSPRYEQYF
TRBV28	TRBJ1-1	.	.	TGTGCCAGCAGTCCAGGTCCAGGGGCGAGGGCTGAAGCTTTCTTT	CASSPGPGARAEAFF
TRBV19	TRBJ1-2	.	.	TGTGCCAGTACTACCACAAGGGAGAGCAATCGTAACTATGGCTACACCTTC	CASTTTRESNRNYGYTF
TRBV18	TRBJ1-1	.	TRBD1	TGTGCCAGCTCACCACCGGACAGGGGAGGAACTGAAGCTTTCTTT	CASSPPDRGGTEAFF
TRBV5-1	TRBJ2-3	few	.	TGCGCCAGCAGCTTGTCGGCGGGCACAGATACGCAGTATTTT	CASSLSAGTDTQYF
TRBV11-2	TRBJ2-5	.	TRBD2	TGTGCCAGCAGCTTAGATCTAACTAGCGGGAGGAGGACCCAGTACTTC	CASSLDLTSGRRTQYF